These T cell receptor beta chains were read from a single sample in a study of blood T cell repertoires in COVID-19. Clones were sequenced by immunoSEQ multiplex PCR, and TCRdb holds only the in-frame ones, with some missing. The sample lists 80,000 to 95,000 clones, approximately 91% seen once, with 5.5% to 7.5% in the top ten. The sequenced material came from peripheral blood. The receptors come from a man in his 70s with acute or convalescent COVID-19. Each CDR3 is given with its conserved first and last residue. A D gene is named only where the DNA matches it firmly. The listing skips clone size in some rows; elsewhere it reads once, few, many or a size class.

abundance: -
v_gene: TRBV15
len: 16
d_gene: -
j_gene: TRBJ2-7
CDR3nt: TGTGCCACCAGCAGAGAAGAGGCAGCGGGACACGGGGAGCAGTACTTC
CDR3aa: CATSREEAAGHGEQYF

abundance: -
v_gene: TRBV3-1/TRBV3-2
len: 18
d_gene: TRBD2
j_gene: TRBJ2-1
CDR3nt: TGTGCCAGCAGCCAAGAGCCTCTTGGGACTAGCGGGTACAATGAGCAGTTCTTC
CDR3aa: CASSQEPLGTSGYNEQFF

abundance: -
v_gene: TRBV28
len: 13
d_gene: TRBD1
j_gene: TRBJ2-5
CDR3nt: TGTGCCAGCATTACGGGACAGCAAGAGACCCAGTACTTC
CDR3aa: CASITGQQETQYF

abundance: -
v_gene: TRBV28
len: 14
d_gene: TRBD1
j_gene: TRBJ1-2
CDR3nt: TGTGCCAGCAGTTCGACGGGACAGGGGGATGGCTACACCTTC
CDR3aa: CASSSTGQGDGYTF

abundance: -
v_gene: TRBV30
len: 14
d_gene: -
j_gene: TRBJ2-3
CDR3nt: TGTGCCTGGAGTAAAAGTAGATACACAGATACGCAGTATTTT
CDR3aa: CAWSKSRYTDTQYF

abundance: -
v_gene: TRBV5-1
len: 15
d_gene: TRBD2
j_gene: TRBJ2-3
CDR3nt: TGCGCCAGCAGCCCAAGCGGGGACCGCACAGATACGCAGTATTTT
CDR3aa: CASSPSGDRTDTQYF

abundance: -
v_gene: TRBV28
len: 14
d_gene: -
j_gene: TRBJ1-2
CDR3nt: TGTGCCAGCAGTTACTCGACAGACGACTATGGCTACACCTTC
CDR3aa: CASSYSTDDYGYTF

abundance: -
v_gene: TRBV10-2
len: 16
d_gene: TRBD2
j_gene: TRBJ2-7
CDR3nt: TGCGCCAGCAGCGGAGGGACTAGCGGGATATCCTACGAGCAGTACTTC
CDR3aa: CASSGGTSGISYEQYF

abundance: -
v_gene: TRBV5-8
len: 13
d_gene: -
j_gene: TRBJ1-1
CDR3nt: TGTGCCAGCAGCTTGCTCGGATCGGGAGAAGCTTTCTTT
CDR3aa: CASSLLGSGEAFF

abundance: -
v_gene: TRBV21-1
len: 16
d_gene: -
j_gene: TRBJ2-5
CDR3nt: TGTGCCAGCAGCAAATCGAAAGAGACCAAGGGGGAGACCCAGTACTTC
CDR3aa: CASSKSKETKGETQYF

abundance: -
v_gene: TRBV7-9
len: 16
d_gene: TRBD2
j_gene: TRBJ2-1
CDR3nt: TGTGCCAGCAGCTTAATTCGACTAGCGGGAGGAGATGAGCAGTTCTTC
CDR3aa: CASSLIRLAGGDEQFF

abundance: -
v_gene: TRBV18
len: 13
d_gene: -
j_gene: TRBJ1-1
CDR3nt: TGTGCCAGCTCCCCATCGACAGAAACTGAAGCTTTCTTT
CDR3aa: CASSPSTETEAFF

abundance: -
v_gene: TRBV4-3
len: 15
d_gene: TRBD1
j_gene: TRBJ2-1
CDR3nt: TGCGCCAGCAGCCAGACCTGGGACAGGGGGCATGAGCAGTTCTTC
CDR3aa: CASSQTWDRGHEQFF

abundance: -
v_gene: TRBV28
len: 16
d_gene: TRBD2
j_gene: TRBJ2-1
CDR3nt: TGTGCCAGCAGTACTCAAGCTAGCGGGAGGCGCGATGAGCAGTTCTTC
CDR3aa: CASSTQASGRRDEQFF

abundance: -
v_gene: TRBV11-2
len: 16
d_gene: TRBD2
j_gene: TRBJ2-7
CDR3nt: TGTGCCAGCAGTTTTAGCGGGGGGAAAAGGGCCTACGAGCAGTACTTC
CDR3aa: CASSFSGGKRAYEQYF

abundance: -
v_gene: TRBV19
len: 15
d_gene: TRBD2
j_gene: TRBJ2-3
CDR3nt: TGTGCCAGTAGTCCGCGGGCGGGAGGGTTGGATACGCAGTATTTT
CDR3aa: CASSPRAGGLDTQYF

abundance: -
v_gene: TRBV28
len: 17
d_gene: TRBD2
j_gene: TRBJ2-7
CDR3nt: TGTGCCAGCAGTTCCCGAATCGTAGCGGGAGGCTCCTACGAGCAGTACTTC
CDR3aa: CASSSRIVAGGSYEQYF

abundance: -
v_gene: TRBV5-1
len: 14
d_gene: -
j_gene: TRBJ2-5
CDR3nt: TGCGCCAGCAGCCGCGCGGGGGCTCGGGAGACCCAGTACTTC
CDR3aa: CASSRAGARETQYF

abundance: once
v_gene: TRBV13
len: 15
d_gene: TRBD2
j_gene: TRBJ2-3
CDR3nt: TGTGCCAGCAGCTTAATACTAGCGGACACAGATACGCAGTATTTT
CDR3aa: CASSLILADTDTQYF

abundance: once
v_gene: TRBV3-1/TRBV3-2
len: 16
d_gene: -
j_gene: TRBJ1-4
CDR3nt: TGTGCCAGCAGCTCCGGGCTGGGGGGGTCTTTTGAAAAACTGTTTTTT
CDR3aa: CASSSGLGGSFEKLFF

abundance: -
v_gene: TRBV5-1
len: 16
d_gene: -
j_gene: TRBJ2-6
CDR3nt: TGCGCCAGCAGCCCACGGCCGGGAACTGGGGCCAACGTCCTGACTTTC
CDR3aa: CASSPRPGTGANVLTF

abundance: -
v_gene: TRBV3-1/TRBV3-2
len: 14
d_gene: -
j_gene: TRBJ2-6
CDR3nt: TGTGCCAGCAGCCAACGTCTTGGGGCCAACGTCCTGACTTTC
CDR3aa: CASSQRLGANVLTF

abundance: once
v_gene: TRBV2
len: 12
d_gene: -
j_gene: TRBJ2-6
CDR3nt: TGTGCCAGCAGTGAAGTACGGTACGTCCTGACTTTC
CDR3aa: CASSEVRYVLTF

abundance: -
v_gene: TRBV7-9
len: 17
d_gene: TRBD2
j_gene: TRBJ2-1
CDR3nt: TGTGCCAGCAGCCAAATTAAAACTAGCGGGGGGTACAATGAGCAGTTCTTC
CDR3aa: CASSQIKTSGGYNEQFF

abundance: few
v_gene: TRBV6-5
len: 13
d_gene: -
j_gene: TRBJ1-1
CDR3nt: TGTGCCAGCAGTTACTCCTGGGGCGCTGAAGCTTTCTTT
CDR3aa: CASSYSWGAEAFF

abundance: -
v_gene: TRBV7-2
len: 14
d_gene: TRBD1
j_gene: TRBJ2-7
CDR3nt: TGTGCCAGCAGCCGCCGACAGGGTTTCTACGAGCAGTACTTC
CDR3aa: CASSRRQGFYEQYF

abundance: -
v_gene: TRBV3-1/TRBV3-2
len: 16
d_gene: TRBD2
j_gene: TRBJ2-1
CDR3nt: TGTGCCAGCAGCCTGCGAGGAGCGGGGGCCTACAATGAGCAGTTCTTC
CDR3aa: CASSLRGAGAYNEQFF

abundance: -
v_gene: TRBV14
len: 13
d_gene: TRBD1
j_gene: TRBJ1-2
CDR3nt: TGTGCCAGCAGCGTGCAGGGGGCCACTGGCTACACCTTC
CDR3aa: CASSVQGATGYTF

abundance: -
v_gene: TRBV11-2
len: 15
d_gene: TRBD2
j_gene: TRBJ2-7
CDR3nt: TGTGCCAGCAGCTTAGGGACTAGAGCCTCCTACGAGCAGTACTTC
CDR3aa: CASSLGTRASYEQYF

abundance: once
v_gene: TRBV28
len: 12
d_gene: -
j_gene: TRBJ2-3
CDR3nt: TGTGCTTATAGCGGTGGTACAGATACGCAGTATTTT
CDR3aa: CAYSGGTDTQYF

abundance: -
v_gene: TRBV5-5
len: 15
d_gene: -
j_gene: TRBJ2-1
CDR3nt: TGTGCCAGCAGCACCCGTGGGGGGTCCTACAATGAGCAGTTCTTC
CDR3aa: CASSTRGGSYNEQFF

abundance: -
v_gene: TRBV3-1/TRBV3-2
len: 14
d_gene: TRBD1
j_gene: TRBJ1-1
CDR3nt: TGTGCCAGCAGCCCGGGACAGGTAAACACTGAAGCTTTCTTT
CDR3aa: CASSPGQVNTEAFF

abundance: -
v_gene: TRBV10-3
len: 12
d_gene: -
j_gene: TRBJ1-1
CDR3nt: TGTGCCATCAGTGCAGACACAGTTGAAGCTTTCTTT
CDR3aa: CAISADTVEAFF

abundance: -
v_gene: TRBV5-1
len: 14
d_gene: TRBD1
j_gene: TRBJ2-7
CDR3nt: TGCGCCAGCAGCTCGGGACAGGCCTACTACGAGCAGTACTTC
CDR3aa: CASSSGQAYYEQYF

abundance: medium-sized
v_gene: TRBV27
len: 16
d_gene: -
j_gene: TRBJ2-6
CDR3nt: TGTGCCAGCAGTTTATATTCAGGGTCTGGGGCCAACGTCCTGACTTTC
CDR3aa: CASSLYSGSGANVLTF

abundance: -
v_gene: TRBV7-6
len: 16
d_gene: TRBD2
j_gene: TRBJ2-3
CDR3nt: TGTGCCAGCAGCTACGGACTAGCGGGAGGATCAGATACGCAGTATTTT
CDR3aa: CASSYGLAGGSDTQYF

abundance: -
v_gene: TRBV6-4
len: 12
d_gene: TRBD1
j_gene: TRBJ1-2
CDR3nt: TGTGCCAGCATTGAACAGGGGGATGGCTACACCTTC
CDR3aa: CASIEQGDGYTF

abundance: -
v_gene: TRBV5-1
len: 14
d_gene: -
j_gene: TRBJ2-1
CDR3nt: TGCGCCAGCAGCTTGACAGCCTCCTACAATGAGCAGTTCTTC
CDR3aa: CASSLTASYNEQFF

abundance: few
v_gene: TRBV7-9
len: 13
d_gene: -
j_gene: TRBJ2-2
CDR3nt: TGTGCCAGCAGCTTAGCGGGGGCAGGGGAGCTGTTTTTT
CDR3aa: CASSLAGAGELFF

abundance: once
v_gene: TRBV6-5
len: 15
d_gene: -
j_gene: TRBJ1-2
CDR3nt: TGTGCCAGCAGTTACTCGAGTGGGAGCGGCTATGGCTACACCTTC
CDR3aa: CASSYSSGSGYGYTF

abundance: -
v_gene: TRBV5-3
len: 14
d_gene: -
j_gene: TRBJ2-2
CDR3nt: TGTGCCAGCCGCACGGGGGAGAACACCGGGGAGCTGTTTTTT
CDR3aa: CASRTGENTGELFF

abundance: -
v_gene: TRBV6-1
len: 17
d_gene: -
j_gene: TRBJ1-2
CDR3nt: TGTGCCAGCAGTGAAGGAAGGGGGTACGGTCTTTACTATGGCTACACCTTC
CDR3aa: CASSEGRGYGLYYGYTF

abundance: -
v_gene: TRBV5-5
len: 12
d_gene: -
j_gene: TRBJ1-1
CDR3nt: TGTGCCAGCAGCTTCCCAGACACTGAAGCTTTCTTT
CDR3aa: CASSFPDTEAFF

abundance: -
v_gene: TRBV18
len: 13
d_gene: -
j_gene: TRBJ1-1
CDR3nt: TGTGCCAGCTCACAGACAGTGAACACTGAAGCTTTCTTT
CDR3aa: CASSQTVNTEAFF

abundance: -
v_gene: TRBV6-5
len: 15
d_gene: -
j_gene: TRBJ1-4
CDR3nt: TGTGCCAGCAGTAGACAGAGCGCAACTAATGAAAAACTGTTTTTT
CDR3aa: CASSRQSATNEKLFF

abundance: -
v_gene: TRBV5-1
len: 12
d_gene: -
j_gene: TRBJ2-7
CDR3nt: TGCGCCAGCAGCTCCGGGATTTACGAGCAGTACTTC
CDR3aa: CASSSGIYEQYF

abundance: -
v_gene: TRBV11-2
len: 15
d_gene: TRBD2
j_gene: TRBJ2-3
CDR3nt: TGTGCCAGCAGCTCAAATAGCGGGAGGGGGGATACGCAGTATTTT
CDR3aa: CASSSNSGRGDTQYF

abundance: -
v_gene: TRBV9
len: 15
d_gene: TRBD1
j_gene: TRBJ1-6
CDR3nt: TGTGCCAGCAGCACTACAGGGGGTTACGGTTCACCCCTCCACTTT
CDR3aa: CASSTTGGYGSPLHF

abundance: -
v_gene: TRBV19
len: 14
d_gene: TRBD1
j_gene: TRBJ1-2
CDR3nt: TGTGCCAGTAGTGCAACCGGGACAGGGGCTGGCTACACCTTC
CDR3aa: CASSATGTGAGYTF

abundance: -
v_gene: TRBV5-4
len: 15
d_gene: TRBD2
j_gene: TRBJ2-1
CDR3nt: TGTGCCAGCAGCTCCGGACTAGCCTCCTACAATGAGCAGTTCTTC
CDR3aa: CASSSGLASYNEQFF

abundance: -
v_gene: TRBV29-1
len: 16
d_gene: TRBD2
j_gene: TRBJ2-7
CDR3nt: TGCAGCGCAACCGGACTAGCGGGAGGAGCGAGGTACGAGCAGTACTTC
CDR3aa: CSATGLAGGARYEQYF

abundance: medium-sized
v_gene: TRBV19
len: 16
d_gene: TRBD2
j_gene: TRBJ2-1
CDR3nt: TGTGCCAGTAGTCGGCGGGGGGGCCGGTCCTACAATGAGCAGTTCTTC
CDR3aa: CASSRRGGRSYNEQFF

abundance: -
v_gene: TRBV29-1
len: 13
d_gene: -
j_gene: TRBJ2-2
CDR3nt: TGCAGCGTGAAGAACAGGTCCACCGGGGAGCTGTTTTTT
CDR3aa: CSVKNRSTGELFF

abundance: -
v_gene: TRBV5-5
len: 12
d_gene: -
j_gene: TRBJ1-5
CDR3nt: TGTGCCAGCAGCTACATCAACCAGCCCCAGCATTTT
CDR3aa: CASSYINQPQHF

abundance: -
v_gene: TRBV6-5
len: 14
d_gene: -
j_gene: TRBJ1-4
CDR3nt: TGTGCCAGCAGTTACCTGGGCTCTAATGAAAAACTGTTTTTT
CDR3aa: CASSYLGSNEKLFF